Presented here are 29 T cell receptor beta chains from one specimen sequenced in a study of CD8 T cells in Susac syndrome. RNA was extracted with the RNeasy kit, and a quantity of about 0.45 to 1 ug was reverse transcribed using random hexamers. TCRdb redid the calling of the immunoSEQ multiplex PCR reads with MiXCR, one entry per CDR3 protein. This sample yields 100,000 to 150,000 distinct CDR3 sequences, of which around 94% are seen a single time; roughly 0.098% belongs to the top ten. Sequencing was done on a sample of CD4+ T cells from PBMCs. These TCRs come from a human donor in good health.

The rearrangement uses TRBV2 and TRBJ1-2, with unresolved D. In germline, CDR1 is SNHLY, CDR2 FYNNEI. The V gene lost 7 bases and the J gene lost 0 bases, with 9 bases spanning the gap. The CDR3 is 13 amino acids. The CDR3 sequence: CASTISANYGYTF. DNA for the CDR3: TGTGCCAGCACGATCTCAGCTAACTATGGCTACACCTTC.

J is TRBJ2-2 and V is TRBV29-1, with 9 bases matching TRBD2. V lost 7 bases, J lost 4 bases, and 7 bases stayed unmatched. Germline V gene lookup returns CDR1 SQVTM and CDR2 ANQGSEA. This CDR3 has 14 residues. CDR3 loop: CSASGRLGTGELFF. CDR3 DNA: TGCAGCGCCAGCGGGAGGTTAGGCACCGGGGAGCTGTTTTTT.

V and J are TRBV2 and TRBJ1-5; D remains unclear. This CDR3 spans 15 amino acids. The germline CDR1 and CDR2 sequences are SNHLY and FYNNEI. The V and J ends lost 11 bases and 2 bases respectively, with 19 bases between them. As DNA, the CDR3 is TGTGCCTCAACGGGAGAAGGTTTTGGCAATCAGCCCCAGCATTTT. Translated: CASTGEGFGNQPQHF.

The CDR3 sequence is CASPRTLPYNEQFF. The CDR3 bases are TGTGCCAGCCCAAGGACACTCCCCTACAATGAGCAGTTCTTC. The V and J genes are TRBV9 and TRBJ2-1; weak D call: TRBD1 (5 bases). Germline V CDR1 and CDR2: SGDLS, YYNGEE. V was clipped by 7 bases and J by 2 bases, with 13 bases between them. The CDR3 consists of 14 residues.

The V and J genes are TRBV5-4 and TRBJ2-3; D is unresolved. V lost 5 bases to trimming and J lost 6 bases, with 10 bases between them. CDR1 is SGHNT, CDR2 YYREEE, per germline (reference sequence). CDR3 length: 12 residues. CDR3 in amino acids: CASSRDLDTQYF. CDR3 nucleotide sequence: TGTGCCAGCAGTCGTGACTTGGATACGCAGTATTTT.

The chain couples TRBV6-1 to TRBJ2-7; weak D call: TRBD1 (5 bases). The CDR3 is 14 amino acids. V was cut by 1 base and J by 2 bases, with 9 bases left in between. The germline gives CDR1 MNHNS, CDR2 SASEGT. In nucleotides, the CDR3 is TGTGCCAGCAGTGAAGTGGCAGGGCCCTACGAGCAGTACTTC. It translates to CASSEVAGPYEQYF.

In its sample, this clonotype was seen once. The J gene is TRBJ2-4, the V gene TRBV7-8, with a weak D call TRBD2 (6 bases). There are 13 residues in the CDR3. Germline V gene sequence: CDR1 SGHVS, CDR2 FQNEAQ. V was cut by 0 bases and J by 7 bases, with 7 bases left in between. CDR3 sequence: CASSLAGRNIQYF. Here the CDR3 DNA reads TGTGCCAGCAGCTTAGCAGGGAGGAACATTCAGTACTTC.

Comment on this clonotype: Compared with germline, one end of the junction differs, possibly owing to a read error. This rearrangement joins TRBV29-1 to TRBJ2-7, with 12 bases matching TRBD1. The CDR3 is 17 residues long. Germline V lookup: CDR1 SQVTM, CDR2 ANQGSEA. The CDR3 sequence is CSVVWDRGRGDSYERYF. The CDR3 nucleotides read TGCAGCGTTGTGTGGGACAGGGGGCGCGGGGACTCCTACGAGCGGTACTTC.

The rearrangement joins TRBV3-1 to TRBJ1-2, with D possibly being TRBD1 (6 bases). CDR3 length: 13 amino acids. The germline gives CDR1 LGHDT, CDR2 YNNKEL (reference sequence). Trimming took 2 bases from V and 5 from J, leaving 9 bases between them. The CDR3 protein is CASSQQGLYGYTF. CDR3 DNA: TGTGCCAGCAGCCAACAGGGGCTTTATGGCTACACCTTC.

CDR3 DNA sequence: TGTGCCAGCAGTTTCCTAGCGGGGCCCGAGCAGTACTTC. It is translated as CASSFLAGPEQYF. This chain joins TRBV6-5 and TRBJ2-7, with 9 bases fitting TRBD2. CDR3 size: 13 residues. J lost 6 bases, V lost 4 bases, and 4 bases had no gene match. Germline V gene lookup returns CDR1 MNHEY and CDR2 SVGAGI.

The chain joins TRBV4-3 to TRBJ2-5, with D unclear. The CDR3 covers 13 residues. The V end lost 0 bases, the J end lost 7 bases, and 9 bases lay between the germline ends. The germline V gene has CDR1 LGHNA and CDR2 YSLEER. This CDR3 reads CASSQERATTQYF. The CDR3 region has the DNA TGCGCCAGCAGCCAAGAAAGGGCGACGACCCAGTACTTC.

The chain has TRBV12-3 or TRBV12-4 and TRBJ2-7; tentative D call: TRBD1 (5 bases). Trimming cost V 6 bases and J 2 bases, with 14 bases left between them. This CDR3 region has 14 residues. The CDR3 DNA reads TGTGCCAGCAGAGGACATGAAGGAACCTACGAGCAGTACTTC. Encoded protein: CASRGHEGTYEQYF.

V is TRBV6-2 or TRBV6-3 and J is TRBJ2-7, with D perhaps matching TRBD1 or TRBD2 (5 bases each). CDR1 and CDR2 from the germline V gene are MNHEY and SVGEGT. The CDR3 sequence is 14 residues long. Trimming removed 6 bases from V and 2 bases from J, with 14 bases in between. CDR3 nucleotide sequence: TGTGCCAGCAGAACTATGGGACGGCCCTACGAGCAGTACTTC. Translating it yields CASRTMGRPYEQYF.

The gene calls are TRBV6-5 and TRBJ1-4, with 9 bases lining up with TRBD1. Germline assignment: CDR1 MNHEY and CDR2 SVGAGI. V lost 8 bases and J lost 7; bases outside the gene matches: 8. CDR3 length: 14 amino acids. CDR3 sequence reads: CASRSQGAGEKLFF. In DNA form, the CDR3 reads TGTGCCAGCCGCTCACAGGGGGCCGGTGAAAAACTGTTTTTT.

The chain recombines TRBV1 with TRBJ2-2; the D call in the table, TRBD1, was not verified against the DNA. TRBV1 counts as a pseudogene. The CDR3 has 16 residues. This chain's CDR3 is CTSSQTGQGSTGELFF. The CDR3 nucleotides read TGCACCAGCAGCCAAACCGGACAGGGTTCCACCGGGGAGCTGTTTTTT.

In its sample, this clonotype was seen a few times. The gene calls are TRBV15 and TRBJ2-7; 10 bases are a match to TRBD2. Germline V gene lookup returns CDR1 LNHNV and CDR2 YYDKDF (reference sequence). The CDR3 loop spans 16 amino acids. With 5 bases clipped from V and 2 bases from J, the junction kept 9 bases outside the gene matches. CDR3 in amino acids: CATSPFSLAGAYEQYF. In DNA, the CDR3 is TGTGCCACCAGCCCATTCTCGCTAGCGGGAGCCTACGAGCAGTACTTC.

This CDR3 is CASSLLVGRTEAFF. CDR3 coding DNA: TGTGCCAGCAGCTTACTTGTCGGGAGGACTGAAGCTTTCTTT. The genes are TRBV11-2 and TRBJ1-1; D gene unclear. CDR1 is SGHAT and CDR2 is FQNNGV in the germline V gene. The CDR3 spans 14 residues. Trimming took 2 bases from V and 5 from J, leaving 12 bases between them.

This chain joins TRBV19 and TRBJ2-1, with 8 nucleotides matching TRBD2. In germline, CDR1 is LNHDA, CDR2 SQIVND (reference sequence). The CDR3 is 16 amino acids. The ends lost 1 base at V and 8 bases at J; junction bases unmatched: 10. As DNA, the CDR3 is TGTGCCAGTAGTATAGGTTCACTAGCGGACCTCGATGAGCAGTTCTTC. It is translated as CASSIGSLADLDEQFF.

The chain is built from TRBV7-2 and TRBJ2-1, with D possibly matching TRBD2 (5 bases). The V gene's germline CDR1 is SGHTA and CDR2 FQGNSA. V was shortened by 3 bases and J by 8 bases, with 17 bases between the two germline ends. The CDR3 extends over 15 amino acids. The CDR3 protein is CASSFGLGEGHEQFF. DNA for the CDR3: TGTGCCAGCAGCTTCGGGCTCGGAGAGGGTCATGAGCAGTTCTTC.

V is TRBV15 and J is TRBJ1-3; TRBD1 matches at 7 bases. The CDR3 sequence is 15 residues long. The germline V gene has CDR1 LNHNV and CDR2 YYDKDF (reference sequence). Unmatched junction bases numbered 4, after V lost 5 bases and J lost 0 bases. CDR3 DNA: TGTGCCACCAGCCTTTACAGGGGCTCTGGAAACACCATATATTTT. Protein product: CATSLYRGSGNTIYF. Together with reference TRBV15 and TRBJ1-3, the CDR3 gives the full variable domain: DAMVIQNPRYQVTQFGKPVTLSCSQTLNHNVMYWYQQKSSQAPKLLFHYYDKDFNNEADTPDNFQSRRPNTSFCFLDIRSPGLGDTAMYLCATSLYRGSGNTIYFGEGSWLTVV.

The chain joins TRBV29-1 to TRBJ1-1, with TRBD1 as a possible D gene (6 bases). CDR1 and CDR2 from the germline V gene are SQVTM and ANQGSEA. The germline V and J ends were trimmed by 5 bases and 8 bases, with 12 bases remaining between them. CDR3 length: 11 residues. CDR3 amino acids: CSVQGLFEAFF. The CDR3 coding sequence is TGCAGCGTTCAGGGGCTCTTCGAAGCTTTCTTT.

The J gene is TRBJ1-2, the V gene TRBV3-1; the match to TRBD1 covers 7 bases. The CDR3 spans 13 residues. Losses at the gene ends were 6 bases for V and 3 bases for J; bases not matched to a gene: 4. CDR1 is LGHDT and CDR2 is YNNKEL in the germline V gene (reference sequence). The CDR3 bases are TGTGCCAGCAGTCTAGGGACAGACTATGGCTACACCTTC. It is translated as CASSLGTDYGYTF.

The chain carries TRBV7-2 and TRBJ1-4; 7 positions agree with TRBD1. The CDR3 totals 15 residues. Germline CDR1 is SGHTA and CDR2 is FQGNSA. Trimming cost V 5 bases and J 5 bases; bases outside gene matches: 8. CDR3 protein: CASSHNDRVNEKLFF. The CDR3 DNA is TGTGCCAGCAGCCACAATGACAGGGTCAATGAAAAACTGTTTTTT.

The chain recombines TRBV23-1 with TRBJ1-3; a weak D match, TRBD1 (6 bases). TRBV23-1 counts as an open reading frame of uncertain function. The CDR3 sequence is 15 residues long. Trimming shortened V by 4 bases and J by 4 bases, and 14 bases separated the two germline ends. CDR3 nucleotides: TGCGCCAGCAGTCGGGGGGGCTTCGAAGGAAACACCATATATTTT. This codes for CASSRGGFEGNTIYF.

The V gene is TRBV20-1, the J gene TRBJ2-1; D remains unclear. V dropped 3 bases and J dropped 5 bases, with 14 bases sitting between them. Germline V gene sequence: CDR1 DFQATT, CDR2 SNEGSKA (reference sequence). There are 14 residues in the CDR3. In DNA, the CDR3 is TGCAGTGCTAGTTCCGGAGCCGCAAACAATGAGCAGTTCTTC. Its translation is CSASSGAANNEQFF.

The V and J genes are TRBV24-1 and TRBJ2-1; 7 bases agree with TRBD2. Per the germline V gene, CDR1 is KGHDR and CDR2 is SFDVKD. The trim removed 3 bases at V and 7 bases at J, leaving 5 bases unmatched. The CDR3 is 14 amino acids. The CDR3 DNA reads TGTGCCACCAGTGATCGGACTAGTGGTAATGAGCAGTTCTTC. Its protein is CATSDRTSGNEQFF.

The gene calls are TRBV7-2 and TRBJ1-6; perhaps TRBD1 as D (5 bases). Deletions cut 2 bases from V and 17 bases from J, with 13 bases between. Germline V gene lookup returns CDR1 SGHTA and CDR2 FQGNSA. The length of the CDR3 is 12 residues. CDR3 in amino acids: CASSLLMGVVHF. DNA for the CDR3: TGTGCCAGCAGCTTATTAATGGGGGTGGTCCACTTT.

CDR3 DNA: TGTGCCAGCAGCTTAGCCGGGACTAGCGGGAAGGACAAAAACATTCAGTACTTC. It codes for CASSLAGTSGKDKNIQYF. V usage is TRBV7-2 and J usage is TRBJ2-4; 13 bases align to TRBD2. Germline CDR1 is SGHTA and CDR2 is FQGNSA. CDR3 size: 18 residues. V lost 0 bases, J lost 3 bases, and 5 bases stayed unmatched.

The chain couples TRBV5-1 to TRBJ2-5, with D possibly matching TRBD2 (5 bases). Germline V lookup: CDR1 SGHRS, CDR2 YFSETQ. The V end was cut by 0 bases, the J end by 0 bases, with 9 bases between. The CDR3 totals 15 residues. DNA for the CDR3: TGCGCCAGCAGCTTGGGAGGGCTGTACCAAGAGACCCAGTACTTC. Protein: CASSLGGLYQETQYF.